The 18 T cell receptor beta chains listed next were all sequenced from one sample in a study of PD-L1 blockade in urothelial cancer. The protocol was immunoSEQ multiplex PCR, while the TCRdb copy is restricted to in-frame clones and leaves out a portion. In the table there are about 38,000 clones, roughly 90% of which are singletons. Sample: PBMCs, taken around atezolizumab (anti-PD-L1) treatment. The source of these receptors is a man aged 70-80 years with urothelial cancer.

V gene TRBV18 combines with J gene TRBJ2-7; TRBD2 matches 16 bases. The CDR3 totals 17 residues. The ends lost 5 bases at V and 5 bases at J; junction bases unmatched: 9. In germline, CDR1 is KGHSH, CDR2 LQKENI. The DNA of the CDR3 is TGTGCCAGCTCATTGGAGGGACTAGCGGGAGGGCCTAACGAGCAGTACTTC. Amino acid sequence: CASSLEGLAGGPNEQYF.

The gene calls are TRBV9 and TRBJ2-2; D remains ambiguous. Germline assignment: CDR1 SGDLS and CDR2 YYNGEE. V was clipped by 3 bases and J by 3 bases, with 12 bases between them. The CDR3 runs to 15 residues. CDR3 amino acids: CASSETLSYTGELFF. DNA for the CDR3: TGTGCCAGCAGCGAGACACTTTCCTACACCGGGGAGCTGTTTTTT.

The chain joins TRBV27 to TRBJ2-7, with 9 bases lining up with TRBD2. Trimming took 5 bases from V and 3 from J; bases not matched to a gene: 8. This CDR3 is 15 amino acids long. Germline values: CDR1 MNHEY, CDR2 SMNVEV (reference sequence). The CDR3 protein is CASSITTSGVYEQYF. CDR3 in DNA: TGTGCCAGCAGTATCACGACTAGCGGAGTCTACGAGCAGTACTTC.

V usage is TRBV5-1 and J usage is TRBJ2-5; D not certain. The germline gives CDR1 SGHRS, CDR2 YFSETQ. There are 13 residues in the CDR3. Trimming removed 0 bases from V and 5 bases from J, with 8 bases in between. The DNA of the CDR3 is TGCGCCAGCAGCTTGGCAGGCGTGGAGACCCAGTACTTC. This encodes CASSLAGVETQYF.

This chain connects TRBV7-9 to TRBJ2-2, with 12 bases matching TRBD1. Losses at the gene ends were 5 bases for V and 0 bases for J; bases not matched to a gene: 4. Germline assignment: CDR1 SEHNR and CDR2 FQNEAQ (reference sequence). CDR3 length equals 17 residues. DNA for the CDR3: TGTGCCAGCAGCCCCGGGACAGGGGGCGCGAACACCGGGGAGCTGTTTTTT. Translated: CASSPGTGGANTGELFF.

The rearrangement uses TRBV18 and TRBJ1-1; D perhaps matches TRBD1 (5 bases). CDR1 and CDR2 from the germline V gene are KGHSH and LQKENI. This CDR3 has 15 residues. V lost 2 bases to trimming and J lost 0 bases, with 10 bases between them. The CDR3 spells CASSPAGLVNTEAFF. In DNA form, the CDR3 reads TGTGCCAGCTCACCAGCGGGGCTGGTGAACACTGAAGCTTTCTTT.

This clone was observed once. The chain couples TRBV5-1 to TRBJ2-3, with 9 bases that match TRBD1. In germline, CDR1 is SGHRS, CDR2 YFSETQ. The CDR3 totals 14 residues. Trimming at V came to 4 bases and at J to 6 bases, leaving 6 bases not matched to a gene. The CDR3 coding sequence is TGCGCCAGCAGCGGGGGACAGGGCGTGGATACGCAGTATTTT. Translation: CASSGGQGVDTQYF.

This clone appeared once. The chain links TRBV21-1 to TRBJ1-1; TRBD1 was called by the table and not checked on the DNA. TRBV21-1 is a recognized pseudogene. This CDR3 is 15 amino acids long. For the CDR3, the DNA is TGTGCCAGCAGCGACCGGTGGGCTTTGAACACTGAAGCTTTCTTT. As protein: CASSDRWALNTEAFF.

This chain joins TRBV4-1 and TRBJ2-1; TRBD1 agrees at 7 bases. The CDR3 is 14 residues long. J lost 4 bases, V lost 10 bases, and 10 bases had no gene match. Looked up from germline, CDR1 is MGHRA and CDR2 is YSYEKL. The CDR3 region is CATSRTGPYNEQFF. CDR3 DNA sequence: TGCGCCACGTCCAGGACAGGTCCTTACAATGAGCAGTTCTTC.

The chain links TRBV7-9 to TRBJ2-5; 8 nucleotides agree with TRBD2. In germline, CDR1 is SEHNR, CDR2 FQNEAQ (reference sequence). The CDR3 totals 15 residues. Trimming removed 6 bases from V and 3 bases from J; junction bases left unmatched: 9. The CDR3 DNA reads TGTGCCAGCAGTCCCGGTCAGACTAGCGAAGAGACCCAGTACTTC. Residues: CASSPGQTSEETQYF.

The chain uses TRBV7-8 and TRBJ2-4, with TRBD2 matching over 12 bases. The CDR3 loop spans 19 amino acids. V shed 4 bases, J shed 0 bases, and the junction held 10 bases outside the gene matches. Germline V gene sequence: CDR1 SGHVS, CDR2 FQNEAQ. The CDR3 sequence: CASSSSPTSGSQAKNIQYF. CDR3 in DNA: TGTGCCAGCAGCTCATCCCCGACTAGCGGGAGCCAAGCCAAAAACATTCAGTACTTC.

The V call is TRBV29-1, the J call TRBJ2-6, with 8 bases fitting TRBD2. This CDR3 is 13 amino acids long. Unmatched junction bases numbered 3, after V lost 7 bases and J lost 4 bases. Germline lookup yields CDR1 SQVTM and CDR2 ANQGSEA. CDR3 coding DNA: TGCAGCGCAGGACTAGCCGGGGCCAACGTCCTGACTTTC. This gives the protein CSAGLAGANVLTF.

The chain recombines TRBV27 with TRBJ2-7; 7 nucleotides match TRBD1. The CDR3 is made up of 16 amino acids. From germline, CDR1 is MNHEY and CDR2 SMNVEV (reference sequence). V shed 9 bases and J 3 bases; nucleotides not matched to a gene: 17. CDR3 region: CARPDRTRLDGYEQYF. As DNA, the CDR3 is TGTGCCAGGCCGGACAGGACGCGACTCGATGGCTACGAGCAGTACTTC.

J is TRBJ2-1 and V is TRBV6-6; the match to TRBD1 covers 7 bases. The germline V gene has CDR1 MNHNY and CDR2 SVGAGI (reference sequence). V shed 7 bases, J shed 5 bases, and the junction held 5 bases outside the gene matches. CDR3 length: 13 amino acids. This CDR3 reads CASTADRNNEQFF. CDR3 coding DNA: TGTGCCAGCACCGCGGACAGGAACAATGAGCAGTTCTTC.

The chain combines TRBV9 with TRBJ1-5; a weak D match, TRBD1 (5 bases). V gave up 0 bases and J gave up 3 bases, with 16 bases separating them. Germline V lookup: CDR1 SGDLS, CDR2 YYNGEE. This CDR3 has 17 residues. The CDR3 reads CASSVVGLTDPNQPQHF. The CDR3 region has the DNA TGTGCCAGCAGCGTAGTCGGGCTGACAGACCCCAATCAGCCCCAGCATTTT. Variable domain in full (rest from reference TRBV9 and TRBJ1-5): DSGVTQTPKHLITATGQRVTLRCSPRSGDLSVYWYQQSLDQGLQFLIQYYNGEERAKGNILERFSAQQFPDLHSELNLSSLELGDSALYFCASSVVGLTDPNQPQHFGDGTRLSIL.

This chain links TRBV5-1 with TRBJ2-1, with TRBD1 identical over 11 bases. The CDR3 length is 13 residues. Germline V gene lookup returns CDR1 SGHRS and CDR2 YFSETQ. Trimming at V came to 3 bases and at J to 9 bases, leaving 2 bases not matched to a gene. This chain's CDR3 is CASSWTGGSEQFF. In nucleotides, the CDR3 is TGCGCCAGCAGCTGGACAGGGGGCAGTGAGCAGTTCTTC.

This clone occurred once. The chain uses TRBV7-5 and TRBJ2-7; the D call TRBD2 from the table was never checked on the DNA. TRBV7-5 is listed as a pseudogene. The CDR3 spans 18 residues. The CDR3: CVRSPRGELAGVSYEQYF. The CDR3, as DNA: TGTGTCAGAAGCCCTAGAGGGGAACTAGCGGGAGTGTCCTACGAGCAGTACTTC.

V gene TRBV11-2 combines with J gene TRBJ1-1; D is ambiguous. V was cut by 4 bases and J by 1 base, with 7 bases left in between. The CDR3 consists of 13 residues. CDR1 and CDR2 from the germline V gene are SGHAT and FQNNGV. The CDR3 here is CASSSTGNTEAFF. The CDR3 coding sequence is TGTGCCAGCAGCTCCACGGGGAACACTGAAGCTTTCTTT.